This entry describes one T cell receptor beta chain. Which antigen it targets is not known. A much larger clone lies one base from this, so it may be a read error. The library was obtained by 5' RACE. The reads were generated on an Illumina HiSeq 2500. A second PCR of about 7 to 12 cycles was run with a J-beta primer mix and a sample-barcoded 5' primer. A unique molecular identifier was introduced onto each TCR beta cDNA molecule by a template-switch 5' adaptor carrying 12 random nucleotides. Each sample yielded at least 3 million CDR3-containing paired-end reads. The Mint cDNA synthesis kit, primed by a TRBC-specific oligonucleotide, was used to synthesize first-strand cDNA from all RNA. Following uracil-DNA glycosylase treatment, all cDNA underwent a first 18-cycle PCR with the universal primers M1SS and BC2_uni_R. The original methods were these. Normalization of each sample was performed by random selection of 1 million high-quality reads, each carrying a distinct molecular identifier. Instead of being binned into consensus sequences, reads that shared molecular identifiers were thrown out. MiTCR, run with a Q25 quality threshold and the strictest error-elimination algorithm, handled CDR3 identification, clonotype clustering and error correction. A nonparametric unseen species model using Euler transformation provided a lower-bound estimate of total TCR beta diversity. Starting from the raw public reads, TCRdb applied fastp trimming at Q25, assembled clones with MiXCR and retained in-frame beta chains. For every CDR3 protein sequence, its rows merge into one entry that carries the most common genes and DNA. The V and J calls here are based on TCRdb, not the publication. Present in this sample are about 1.7 million distinct CDR3 sequences, 28% of which were seen just once. The top ten hold 7.7% of the sample.

This entry comes from a study of blood T cells in healthy people across ages (dated by TCRdb to 2014 to 2015). Regarding the complete study: Template switching captured roughly one uniquely barcoded TCR beta cDNA molecule per two T cells in model experiments. Age-related changes in TCR beta repertoire diversity were measured in the study by deep sequencing normalized with unique cDNA molecular identifiers. The donors were divided into four age groups: young (average roughly 17 years), middle-aged (approximately 39), aged (approximately 62) and long-lived (about 80). Donors of different ages were randomly distributed across sequencing lanes to avoid experimental bias. The study analyzed two additional independent replicas of 1 million unique cDNA reads from the same blood draw for two donors, one aged 18 to 29 and one aged 80 or older. What the study reported, not specific to this receptor: Bulk unsorted PBMC profiling prevented conclusive comparison of naive and antigen-experienced compartments. Total diversity estimates from one million sequenced T cells were considered lower bounds and underestimates. Compared with the aged group, the long-lived group had more naive CD4+ T cells, fewer expanded clones and increased TCR diversity, a pattern suggesting age selection. Donor CMV infection status was unknown, potentially confounding age-related changes in expanded clonotypes. As age increased, observed TCR beta diversity per million T cells dropped in a roughly linear way, and a significant reduction was already evident by age about 36. A strong correlation was found between observed TCR beta diversity and the percentage of naive T cells measured by flow cytometry.

The donors were about 40 Caucasian individuals from Russia, aged 6 to 90 years, who were systemically healthy. Roughly 9.5 milliliters of peripheral blood were drawn from each donor into EDTA-treated Vacutainer tubes. PBMCs were isolated by Ficoll-Paque density-gradient centrifugation, with at least 7 million obtained per sample. Total RNA was extracted from PBMCs with Trizol reagent, with at least 5.5 micrograms obtained per sample. Naive CD45RAhigh/CD27high T cell percentages were measured by flow cytometry on a PBMC aliquot from every donor. Taken from cysteine to phenylalanine, the CDR3 has 15 residues. Solely the CDR3 DNA is kept, with 45 bases framed from the first base. V is cut back by 5 bases and J by 0 bases, with 3 bases in the junction unmatched. From a lookup of the germline V gene (reference sequence), CDR1 and CDR2 are MNHEY and SMNVEV.

This sequence uses TRBV27 and TRBJ2-7; TRBD2 agrees with 11 junctional bases. This TCR was sampled from a woman aged 25-40 years in good health. The sequenced sample was blood. The CDR3 region has the sequence CASSGGLADSYEQYF. The sequence in DNA is TGTGCCAGCAGTGGGGGACTAGCGGACTCCTACGAGCAGTACTTC.